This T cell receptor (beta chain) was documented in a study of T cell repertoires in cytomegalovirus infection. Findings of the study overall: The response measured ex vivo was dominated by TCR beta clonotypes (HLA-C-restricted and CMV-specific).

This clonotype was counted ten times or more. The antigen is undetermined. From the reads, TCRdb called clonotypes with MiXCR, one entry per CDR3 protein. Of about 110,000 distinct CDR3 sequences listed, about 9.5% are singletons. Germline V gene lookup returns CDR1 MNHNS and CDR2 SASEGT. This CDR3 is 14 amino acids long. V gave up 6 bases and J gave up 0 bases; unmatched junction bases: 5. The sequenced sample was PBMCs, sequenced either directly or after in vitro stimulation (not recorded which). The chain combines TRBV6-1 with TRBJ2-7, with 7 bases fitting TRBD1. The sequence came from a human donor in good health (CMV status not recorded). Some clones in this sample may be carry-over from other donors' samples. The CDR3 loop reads CASSPTGSSYEQYF. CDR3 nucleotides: TGTGCCAGCAGCCCGACAGGGAGCTCCTACGAGCAGTACTTC.